These 22 T cell receptor beta chains were sequenced from one sample in a study of blood T cell repertoires in COVID-19. Libraries were prepared by immunoSEQ multiplex PCR; TCRdb keeps only in-frame clonotypes and omits some of them. The sample contains about 52,000 clones, over 65% of which appear only once. Sequencing used peripheral blood. The receptors were gathered from a man older than 75 with COVID-19, enrolled during active disease.

The chain recombines TRBV6-4 with TRBJ2-3, with 10 bases that match TRBD2. The CDR3 runs to 16 residues. Looked up from germline, CDR1 is MRHNA and CDR2 is SNTAGT. Losses at the gene ends were 4 bases for V and 2 bases for J; bases not matched to a gene: 6. CDR3 DNA: TGTGCCAGCAGTGCCGAAGCGGGGGGGAACACAGATACGCAGTATTTT. The encoded protein is CASSAEAGGNTDTQYF.

The CDR3 DNA follows: TGTGCCACCAGGATGACAGGGCCCCAGCATTTT. Its protein is CATRMTGPQHF. The V call is TRBV24-1, the J call TRBJ1-5; perhaps TRBD1 as D (6 bases). V lost 7 bases and J lost 9, with 9 bases in between. Germline CDR1 is KGHDR and CDR2 is SFDVKD. The CDR3 consists of 11 residues.

The V and J genes are TRBV29-1 and TRBJ2-7; maybe TRBD1 (7 bases). With 6 bases removed from V and 5 bases from J, the gap between germline ends came to 11 bases. The CDR3 has 11 residues. In germline, CDR1 is SQVTM, CDR2 ANQGSEA. The CDR3 DNA follows: TGCAGCGTGGTCAGGGGGGACGAGCAGTACTTC. Translation gives CSVVRGDEQYF.

The V and J genes are TRBV6-4 and TRBJ2-3; 13 bases match TRBD2. The CDR3 totals 15 residues. With 6 bases clipped from V and 4 bases from J, the junction kept 4 bases outside the gene matches. The V gene's germline CDR1 is MRHNA and CDR2 SNTAGT. The CDR3 region is CASRETSGGSDTQYF. CDR3 coding DNA: TGTGCCAGCAGAGAGACTAGCGGGGGGTCAGATACGCAGTATTTT.

The chain combines TRBV7-2 with TRBJ1-3, with D tentatively TRBD1 (6 bases). V lost 1 base to trimming and J lost 0 bases, with 19 bases between them. Germline loops: CDR1 SGHTA, CDR2 FQGNSA. The CDR3 has 19 amino acids. CDR3 amino acids: CASSLVVGGDKSSGNTIYF. The CDR3 DNA sequence: TGTGCCAGCAGCTTAGTGGTAGGGGGGGACAAGAGCTCTGGAAACACCATATATTTT.

The chain recombines TRBV24-1 with TRBJ1-2; no reliable D call. V lost 5 bases, J lost 8 bases, and 17 bases lay in between. This CDR3 has 14 amino acids. Germline CDR1 is KGHDR and CDR2 is SFDVKD. CDR3 nucleotides: TGTGCCACCAGTGGGCAGGTTCTTTCAGAGGGCTACACCTTC. The encoded protein is CATSGQVLSEGYTF.

The chain carries TRBV7-2 and TRBJ2-3; the match to TRBD2 covers 16 bases. This CDR3 is 16 amino acids long. The trim removed 1 base at V and 6 bases at J, leaving 1 base unmatched. Per germline, CDR1 SGHTA and CDR2 FQGNSA. The DNA of the CDR3 is TGTGCCAGCAGCTTAGAGGGACTAGCGGGGGGGGATACGCAGTATTTT. Protein product: CASSLEGLAGGDTQYF.

The genes are TRBV29-1 and TRBJ1-2, with 8 bases aligning to TRBD1. With 2 bases clipped from V and 7 bases from J, the junction kept 6 bases outside the gene matches. This CDR3 is built from 13 residues. Germline lookup yields CDR1 SQVTM and CDR2 ANQGSEA. The CDR3 coding sequence is TGCAGCGTTGAAAGCCAGGGGGCGAGTGGCTACACCTTC. Protein: CSVESQGASGYTF.

The chain employs TRBV7-9 and TRBJ2-2, with D unresolved. CDR3 length: 14 amino acids. Trimming removed 4 bases at V and 0 bases at J, with 6 bases between. The germline CDR1 and CDR2 sequences are SEHNR and FQNEAQ (reference sequence). CDR3 DNA: TGTGCCAGCAGCTGGGCAGCGAACACCGGGGAGCTGTTTTTT. As protein: CASSWAANTGELFF.

Only a few counts were recorded for this clone. This chain joins TRBV7-2 and TRBJ1-5; 7 bases fit TRBD1. This CDR3 spans 15 amino acids. With V trimmed by 1 base and J by 3 bases, 3 bases remained unmatched. Germline lookup yields CDR1 SGHTA and CDR2 FQGNSA. The CDR3 protein is CASSLVGQFNQPQHF. Here the CDR3 DNA reads TGTGCCAGCAGCTTAGTGGGACAGTTCAATCAGCCCCAGCATTTT.

This chain joins TRBV4-1 and TRBJ2-4; D uncertain. This CDR3 has 15 residues. The V end lost 2 bases, the J end lost 0 bases, and 8 bases lay between the germline ends. Germline CDR1 MGHRA, CDR2 YSYEKL. CDR3 bases: TGCGCCAGCAGCCAACCCTTGAGAGCCAAAAACATTCAGTACTTC. Amino acids: CASSQPLRAKNIQYF.

This clone was seen a handful of times. V usage is TRBV7-6 and J usage is TRBJ1-4; TRBD1 matches at 7 bases. Trimming at V came to 5 bases and at J to 8 bases, leaving 14 bases not matched to a gene. Germline CDR1 SGHVS, CDR2 FNYEAQ. This CDR3 contains 16 residues. The chain's CDR3 is CASSRTVGGREEKLFF. CDR3 nucleotides: TGTGCCAGCAGCCGTACCGTAGGGGGCCGAGAGGAAAAACTGTTTTTT.

This clone was detected only once. The chain combines TRBV6-6 with TRBJ1-2; 8 positions agree with TRBD1. The ends lost 2 bases at V and 0 bases at J; junction bases unmatched: 2. The CDR3 consists of 15 residues. The germline V gene has CDR1 MNHNY and CDR2 SVGAGI (reference sequence). The CDR3 reads CASSYATGANYGYTF. The CDR3 DNA sequence: TGTGCCAGCAGTTACGCGACAGGGGCTAACTATGGCTACACCTTC.

To note about this clone: Because the CDR3's place on the DNA is in doubt, the DNA is left out and the CDR3 is given as listed by TCRdb. The rearrangement uses TRBV29-1 and TRBJ2-1; the DNA was not compared with TRBD2, the D call given in the table. Germline CDR1 reads SQVTM; CDR2 reads ANQGSEA. The CDR3 adds up to 11 amino acids, both ends counted. This CDR3 is CSVGSGSPPFF.

The chain links TRBV10-3 to TRBJ1-3; a weak D match, TRBD1 (5 bases). V was cut by 2 bases and J by 0 bases, with 14 bases left in between. Per germline, CDR1 ENHRY and CDR2 SYGVKD. The CDR3 spans 17 residues. The chain's CDR3 is CAISEQGRPSSGNTIYF. In DNA, the CDR3 is TGTGCCATCAGTGAGCAGGGCAGGCCCAGCTCTGGAAACACCATATATTTT.

In nucleotides, the CDR3 is TGTGCCAGCAGCTTAACAGGGAGCAATGAGCAGTTCTTC. It codes for CASSLTGSNEQFF. This chain connects TRBV7-3 to TRBJ2-1; tentatively, D is TRBD2 (5 bases). CDR3 size: 13 residues. From germline, CDR1 is SGHTA and CDR2 FQGTGA. Trimming cost V 0 bases and J 6 bases, with 6 bases left between them.

The genes are TRBV3-1 (or the pseudogene TRBV3-2) and TRBJ2-7; possibly TRBD2 for D (5 bases). The CDR3 is 12 amino acids. Germline V CDR1 and CDR2: LGHDT, YNNKEL (reference sequence). V shed 1 base and J shed 5 bases, with 6 bases lying between them. Written as DNA, the CDR3 is TGTGCCAGCAGCCAAGCCGGGAACGAGCAGTACGTC. Residues: CASSQAGNEQYV.

The chain links TRBV21-1 to TRBJ2-1; the listed D gene, TRBD1, was not tested against the DNA. TRBV21-1 is a documented pseudogene. CDR3 size: 15 residues. The CDR3 loop reads CASSDRDRGTTEQFF. CDR3 in DNA: TGTGCCAGCAGCGACCGGGACAGAGGGACAACTGAGCAGTTCTTC.

V is TRBV2 and J is TRBJ2-7; D uncertain. CDR1 and CDR2 from the germline V gene are SNHLY and FYNNEI. The CDR3 consists of 13 residues. Trimming removed 4 bases from V and 0 bases from J, with 7 bases in between. The CDR3 nucleotides read TGTGCCAGCAGTGGTGGCTCCTCCTACGAGCAGTACTTC. Its protein is CASSGGSSYEQYF.

The V call is TRBV18, the J call TRBJ2-6; the match to TRBD1 covers 7 bases. J lost 4 bases, V lost 6 bases, and 6 bases had no gene match. The CDR3 spans 15 residues. Germline lookup yields CDR1 KGHSH and CDR2 LQKENI. CDR3 in amino acids: CASSATGVGANVLTF. For the CDR3, the DNA is TGTGCCAGCTCGGCTACAGGGGTGGGGGCCAACGTCCTGACTTTC. The whole variable domain, filled in from reference TRBV18 and TRBJ2-6, reads NAGVMQNPRHLVRRRGQEARLRCSPMKGHSHVYWYRQLPEEGLKFMVYLQKENIIDESGMPKERFSAEFPKEGPSILRIQQVVRGDSAAYFCASSATGVGANVLTFGAGSRLTVL.

The V call is TRBV28, the J call TRBJ1-2; 11 positions match TRBD1. The CDR3 extends over 15 amino acids. V was pared by 5 bases and J by 7 bases, with 9 bases of the junction left unmatched. CDR1 is MDHEN, CDR2 SYDVKM, per germline. The CDR3 is CASSPWGQGEGGYTF. DNA of the CDR3: TGTGCCAGCAGTCCCTGGGGACAGGGGGAGGGTGGCTACACCTTC.

V is TRBV11-2 and J is TRBJ1-3; D ambiguous. The CDR3 has 13 amino acids. V lost 3 bases and J lost 4, with 7 bases in between. The germline V gene has CDR1 SGHAT and CDR2 FQNNGV. This chain's CDR3 is CASSFPSGNTIYF. In nucleotides, the CDR3 is TGTGCCAGCAGCTTCCCTAGCGGAAACACCATATATTTT.